The 27 T cell receptor beta chains below were found in one sample sequenced in a study of cytomegalovirus exposure and HLA in healthy donors. Assay: immunoSEQ multiplex PCR; the TCRdb copy retains only in-frame clones and omits some. The sample lists under 60,000 clones; about 90% were seen once. Specimen: PBMCs. Receptors originate from a woman in her twenties or thirties in good health and CMV-seronegative.

CDR3 protein: CASSLNRASTGANVLTF. CDR3 bases: TGTGCCAGCAGCCTAAACAGGGCATCCACTGGGGCCAACGTCCTGACTTTC. The rearrangement uses TRBV2 and TRBJ2-6, with D possibly matching TRBD1 (6 bases). There are 17 residues in the CDR3. The V and J ends lost 6 bases and 2 bases respectively, with 17 bases between them. Germline loops: CDR1 SNHLY, CDR2 FYNNEI.

This chain connects TRBV5-1 to TRBJ2-1; possible D gene TRBD1, 6 bases. The CDR3 spans 15 residues. Per the germline V gene, CDR1 is SGHRS and CDR2 is YFSETQ. Trimming took off 2 bases at V and 2 bases at J, with 11 bases between the two ends. CDR3 protein: CASSFGDTTYNEQFF. The CDR3 region has the DNA TGCGCCAGCAGCTTTGGGGACACTACCTACAATGAGCAGTTCTTC.

The chain employs TRBV11-2 and TRBJ2-7; 10 bases align to TRBD1. The germline V gene encodes CDR1 SGHAT and CDR2 FQNNGV. V lost 1 base and J lost 0; bases outside the gene matches: 6. This CDR3 spans 17 amino acids. CDR3 bases: TGTGCCAGCAGCTTAGCGACAGGGGGCGAAAGCTCCTACGAGCAGTACTTC. This codes for CASSLATGGESSYEQYF.

J is TRBJ2-7 and V is TRBV7-9; the match to TRBD1 covers 7 bases. Germline V gene lookup returns CDR1 SEHNR and CDR2 FQNEAQ (reference sequence). The CDR3 has 16 residues. J lost 5 bases, V lost 4 bases, and 14 bases had no gene match. As DNA, the CDR3 is TGTGCCAGCAGCTCCCCAGGGGGATCCCCTTTTCACGAGCAGTACTTC. It encodes CASSSPGGSPFHEQYF. Combining the CDR3 with reference TRBV7-9 and TRBJ2-7 gives the whole variable domain DTGVSQNPRHKITKRGQNVTFRCDPISEHNRLYWYRQTLGQGPEFLTYFQNEAQLEKSRLLSDRFSAERPKGSFSTLEIQRTEQGDSAMYLCASSSPGGSPFHEQYFGPGTRLTVT.

CDR3 nucleotides: TGCGCCAGCAGCTTGGCTGGGCGTGACACCGGGGAGCTGTTTTTT. Translation: CASSLAGRDTGELFF. This chain uses TRBV5-1 with TRBJ2-2; D gene unclear. V was clipped by 0 bases and J by 3 bases, with 9 bases between them. CDR1 and CDR2 (germline): SGHRS, YFSETQ. This CDR3 region has 15 residues.

The chain joins TRBV18 to TRBJ2-7; D is unresolved. Germline V gives CDR1 KGHSH, CDR2 LQKENI. This CDR3 region has 12 residues. V gave up 5 bases and J gave up 3 bases, with 8 bases separating them. CDR3 DNA sequence: TGTGCCAGCTCAACCACCGGCTACGAGCAGTACTTC. Its translation: CASSTTGYEQYF.

The chain is built from TRBV28 and TRBJ2-5, with D possibly being TRBD1 (6 bases). The germline gives CDR1 MDHEN, CDR2 SYDVKM. Trimming removed 5 bases from V and 4 bases from J, with 14 bases in between. This CDR3 spans 14 amino acids. CDR3 bases: TGTGCCAGCAGTCTAACAGGGCCCAGAGAGACCCAGTACTTC. Amino acids: CASSLTGPRETQYF.

The table lists this clone with a few counts. This chain joins TRBV7-2 and TRBJ2-2; tentatively, D is TRBD2 (5 bases). V was clipped by 3 bases and J by 3 bases, with 11 bases between them. Germline CDR1 reads SGHTA; CDR2 reads FQGNSA. The CDR3 sequence is 15 residues long. The CDR3 DNA reads as TGTGCCAGCAGCTTGAGCGGACCACACACCGGGGAGCTGTTTTTT. It is translated as CASSLSGPHTGELFF.

Only one count was recorded for this clone. V usage is TRBV2 and J usage is TRBJ1-2; 8 positions match TRBD1. Germline V gives CDR1 SNHLY, CDR2 FYNNEI. The CDR3 totals 13 residues. J gave up 3 bases and V 8 bases, and 5 bases lay outside the gene matches. CDR3 coding DNA: TGTGCCAGCGGTGGACAGGGAGACTATGGCTACACCTTC. Translating gives CASGGQGDYGYTF. Full variable domain (outside the CDR3, taken from reference TRBV2 and TRBJ1-2): EPEVTQTPSHQVTQMGQEVILRCVPISNHLYFYWYRQILGQKVEFLVSFYNNEISEKSEIFDDQFSVERPDGSNFTLKIRSTKLEDSAMYFCASGGQGDYGYTFGSGTRLTVV.

The CDR3 protein is CASSEAGDTGELFF. CDR3 nucleotides: TGTGCCAGCAGTGAAGCGGGAGACACCGGGGAGCTGTTTTTT. The chain recombines TRBV25-1 with TRBJ2-2, with TRBD2 matching over 7 bases. The CDR3 sequence is 14 residues long. Trimming took 2 bases from V and 3 from J; bases not matched to a gene: 0. The germline V gene encodes CDR1 MGHDK and CDR2 SYGVNS.

The V gene is TRBV6-1, the J gene TRBJ1-1; D is ambiguous. The CDR3 contains 13 residues. Germline-derived CDR1 and CDR2 are MNHNS and SASEGT. Trimming removed 4 bases from V and 4 bases from J, with 10 bases in between. The CDR3 is CASSAQEATEAFF. CDR3 bases: TGTGCCAGCAGTGCTCAGGAGGCCACTGAAGCTTTCTTT.

V usage is TRBV14 and J usage is TRBJ2-2; tentative D call: TRBD1 (6 bases). CDR1 and CDR2 from the germline V gene are SGHDN and FVKESK. With 4 bases removed from V and 6 bases from J, the gap between germline ends came to 18 bases. The CDR3 runs 16 residues. The CDR3: CASSLNRPQGPGELFF. The CDR3 DNA sequence: TGTGCCAGCAGCCTAAACCGCCCCCAGGGGCCCGGGGAGCTGTTTTTT.

Notes on this clone: In the same sample, other DNA sequences code for this CDR3. This chain connects TRBV10-1 to TRBJ2-7, with D maybe TRBD1 (5 bases). The V end was cut by 1 base, the J end by 0 bases, with 10 bases between. Germline loops: CDR1 WNHNN, CDR2 SYGVQD (reference sequence). This CDR3 comprises 15 residues. CDR3 bases: TGCGCCAGCAGTGAGTATAGGGGAAGCTCCTACGAGCAGTACTTC. It encodes CASSEYRGSSYEQYF.

The chain joins TRBV10-3 to TRBJ2-1, with 9 bases fitting TRBD2. This CDR3 has 18 amino acids. The ends lost 0 bases at V and 1 base at J; junction bases unmatched: 7. Germline CDR1 and CDR2: ENHRY and SYGVKD. This CDR3 reads CAISESSLAGISYNEQFF. The CDR3 nucleotides are TGTGCCATCAGTGAGTCGAGTCTAGCGGGAATATCCTACAATGAGCAGTTCTTC.

The table lists this clone with a count of one. J is TRBJ2-5 and V is TRBV9; possible D gene TRBD2, 6 bases. The CDR3 loop spans 16 amino acids. Germline-derived CDR1 and CDR2 are SGDLS and YYNGEE. V was cut by 4 bases and J by 2 bases, with 18 bases left in between. CDR3 sequence (DNA): TGTGCCAGCAGCCCTCGGGGTAGCGGACCTCAAGAGACCCAGTACTTC. This encodes CASSPRGSGPQETQYF.

The chain joins TRBV30 to TRBJ2-1, with TRBD2 matching 10 bases. The J segment lost 7 bases and the V segment lost 4 bases, leaving 16 bases of the junction unmatched. Germline V gene lookup returns CDR1 GTSNPN and CDR2 SVGIG (reference sequence). The CDR3 spans 17 residues. CDR3 sequence: CAWKFRPSGSVPNEQFF. CDR3 coding DNA: TGTGCCTGGAAGTTCCGTCCTAGCGGGAGTGTCCCTAATGAGCAGTTCTTC.

This clone has just one count. The V call is TRBV28, the J call TRBJ2-7; D may be TRBD1 (7 bases). V lost 6 bases to trimming and J lost 2 bases, with 20 bases between them. CDR1 and CDR2 (germline): MDHEN, SYDVKM. The CDR3 has 16 amino acids. The DNA of the CDR3 is TGTGCCAGCAGCTCGGGTGGCGGAGGGGGCGCCTACGAGCAGTACTTC. The encoded protein is CASSSGGGGGAYEQYF.

The chain has TRBV30 and TRBJ2-7, with TRBD2 identical over 9 bases. Germline V CDR1 and CDR2: GTSNPN, SVGIG (reference sequence). J was trimmed by 5 bases and V by 5 bases; bases with no gene match: 4. The CDR3 has 12 amino acids. CDR3 region: CAWVAGVHEQYF. Written as DNA, the CDR3 is TGTGCCTGGGTAGCGGGAGTCCACGAGCAGTACTTC.

The chain joins TRBV23-1 to TRBJ1-2; TRBD1 might be the D (6 bases). TRBV23-1 is marked as an open reading frame, function uncertain. V dropped 4 bases and J dropped 8 bases, with 17 bases sitting between them. CDR3 length equals 14 residues. The CDR3 DNA sequence: TGCGCCAGCAGTCCCCCGGGCGAGGGGGAGGGCTACACCTTC. It is translated as CASSPPGEGEGYTF.

The rearrangement uses TRBV5-4 and TRBJ2-7; 11 bases fit TRBD2. The CDR3 totals 15 residues. CDR1 SGHNT and CDR2 YYREEE come from the germline V gene (reference sequence). V lost 1 base, J lost 0 bases, and 0 bases stayed unmatched. CDR3 protein: CASSLTSGSSYEQYF. The CDR3, as DNA: TGTGCCAGCAGCTTGACTAGCGGGAGCTCCTACGAGCAGTACTTC.

The chain employs TRBV9 and TRBJ2-2; D is undetermined. Germline V gives CDR1 SGDLS, CDR2 YYNGEE. The CDR3 runs to 15 residues. The V end lost 1 base, the J end lost 4 bases, and 11 bases lay between the germline ends. CDR3 region: CASSVHSRSTGELFF. As DNA, the CDR3 is TGTGCCAGCAGCGTACATTCTAGGAGCACCGGGGAGCTGTTTTTT.

The V call is TRBV4-1, the J call TRBJ2-7, with 7 bases that match TRBD2. CDR1 is MGHRA and CDR2 is YSYEKL in the germline V gene. This CDR3 spans 13 amino acids. V was pared by 0 bases and J by 4 bases, with 0 bases of the junction left unmatched. This chain's CDR3 is CASSQDSGYEQYF. The DNA for the CDR3 is TGCGCCAGCAGCCAAGATAGCGGGTACGAGCAGTACTTC.

The chain has TRBV7-2 and TRBJ1-1, with D possibly TRBD1 on 6 matching bases. Per germline, CDR1 SGHTA and CDR2 FQGNSA. The CDR3 spans 14 residues. The V end lost 3 bases, the J end lost 2 bases, and 10 bases lay between the germline ends. CDR3 coding DNA: TGTGCCAGCAGCTTCTCCGGGACAAACACTGAAGCTTTCTTT. Translating gives CASSFSGTNTEAFF.

The chain joins TRBV5-1 to TRBJ2-5, with a possible D match to TRBD2 (7 bases). V dropped 0 bases and J dropped 9 bases, with 18 bases sitting between them. The CDR3 runs 15 residues. Germline CDR1 reads SGHRS; CDR2 reads YFSETQ. The CDR3 reads CASSLVLRGGNAQYF. The CDR3 DNA reads TGCGCCAGCAGCTTGGTTCTTAGGGGGGGTAACGCCCAGTACTTC.

The V and J genes are TRBV7-9 and TRBJ2-1; D perhaps matches TRBD1 (5 bases). V was clipped by 5 bases and J by 5 bases, with 13 bases between them. The CDR3 contains 14 residues. The germline CDR1 and CDR2 sequences are SEHNR and FQNEAQ (reference sequence). CDR3 DNA sequence: TGTGCCAGCAGCGTAGAACCCAGGGACAATGAGCAGTTCTTC. It translates to CASSVEPRDNEQFF.

This clone was observed once. The CDR3 protein is CASSLVAASSYNEQFF. Here the CDR3 DNA reads TGCGCCAGCAGCTTGGTAGCGGCTAGCTCCTACAATGAGCAGTTCTTC. The chain combines TRBV5-1 with TRBJ2-1, with TRBD2 as a possible D gene (6 bases). This CDR3 region has 16 residues. V shed 0 bases and J shed 0 bases, with 10 bases lying between them. Looked up from germline, CDR1 is SGHRS and CDR2 is YFSETQ.

CDR3 sequence reads: CASTRTGEDYEQYF. The CDR3 coding sequence is TGTGCCAGCACCAGGACAGGGGAGGACTACGAGCAGTACTTC. V gene TRBV5-4 combines with J gene TRBJ2-7; 9 bases agree with TRBD1. V lost 6 bases, J lost 3 bases, and 7 bases stayed unmatched. CDR3 length: 14 residues. Germline V gives CDR1 SGHNT, CDR2 YYREEE (reference sequence).